The clone carrying this T cell receptor beta chain has more than one count but fewer than ten. What it recognizes is unknown. Amplified material comprised TCR beta CDR3 regions derived from RNA transcripts. In the first round, RT-PCR was carried out with HTBI primers, and a multiplex PCR formed the second round. In TCRdb, the multiplex PCR reads were re-called with MiXCR into one record per CDR3 protein. The repertoire has around 1.1 million distinct CDR3 sequences, about 35% of them found once; the top ten carry 11%. Per the germline V gene, CDR1 is LNHDA and CDR2 is SQIVND (reference sequence). V was cut by 4 bases and J by 2 bases, with 12 bases left in between. The CDR3 loop spans 15 amino acids. The sample originates from a study of Graves' ophthalmopathy and Graves' hyperthyroidism. Patients newly diagnosed with hyperthyroidism, under 2 months' duration, were aged 18 to 65, the study reports. Other autoimmune disease, uncontrolled infection, pregnancy and lactation led to exclusion. Serum thyroxine and TRAb, along with clinical symptoms, thyroid ultrasound and orbital computed tomography, were what diagnosis relied on.

Study-wide results and limits: In blood, most expanded thyroid clonotypes above 0.001 frequency were also detected.

Sequencing was done on a sample of peripheral blood or thyroid tissue (not recorded which). The chain is built from TRBV19 and TRBJ1-3; weak D call: TRBD1 (5 bases). The source is an adult man with Graves' hyperthyroidism. Here the CDR3 DNA reads TGTGCCAGTAGTAGACCGACAGCTCCTGGAAACACCATATATTTT. Translated, it gives CASSRPTAPGNTIYF.